This paragraph reports one TCR beta chain. This entry is derived from a study of technical replicates of blood from a handful of donors. From germline, CDR1 is SGDLS and CDR2 YYNGEE. Trimming stripped 4 bases from V and 6 bases from J, with 12 bases between. There are 13 residues in the CDR3. Using immunoSEQ multiplex PCR, the repertoire was profiled, and TCRdb retains in-frame clones only, with some absent. The sample yields 60,000 to 80,000 clones, about 91% seen once. The J gene is TRBJ2-3, the V gene TRBV9; D possibly corresponds to TRBD2 (6 bases). The sequencing input was T cells isolated from PBMCs. The receptor's source is a human donor in good health. The CDR3 DNA sequence: TGTGCCAGCAGCCCTACGGGGGTCGATACGCAGTATTTT. It codes for CASSPTGVDTQYF.